This passage covers 29 T cell receptor beta chains from one sample sequenced in a study of blood T cell repertoires in COVID-19. Profiling relied on immunoSEQ multiplex PCR, and the TCRdb table lists in-frame clones only, not all of them. The sample lists 180,000 or so clones, about 83% occurring once. Sequencing used PBMCs or T cells enriched from blood (not recorded which). All receptors come from a young woman who had recovered from COVID-19.

The chain joins TRBV11-1 to TRBJ2-1; the match to TRBD2 covers 9 bases. Germline CDR1 and CDR2: SGHAT and FQDESV (reference sequence). The CDR3 consists of 16 residues. The V and J ends lost 5 bases and 4 bases, in that order; junction bases with no gene match: 9. This CDR3 reads CASSPRLAGLYNEQFF. The CDR3 bases are TGTGCCAGCAGCCCGAGGCTAGCGGGACTGTACAATGAGCAGTTCTTC.

The chain uses TRBV3-1 (or the pseudogene TRBV3-2) and TRBJ2-7, with 10 positions matching TRBD2. The trim removed 0 bases at V and 4 bases at J, leaving 12 bases unmatched. This CDR3 region has 18 residues. Germline V CDR1 and CDR2: LGHDT, YNNKEL (reference sequence). CDR3: CASSQDLLAGQRGYEQYF. CDR3 sequence (DNA): TGTGCCAGCAGCCAAGATCTACTAGCGGGGCAGAGAGGATACGAGCAGTACTTC.

The chain employs TRBV2 and TRBJ1-1; 9 bases align to TRBD1. This CDR3 has 12 residues. V lost 6 bases to trimming and J lost 10 bases; unmatched junction nucleotides: 6. Germline CDR1 and CDR2: SNHLY and FYNNEI. CDR3: CASRTQGARAFF. CDR3 bases: TGTGCCAGCAGGACACAGGGGGCAAGAGCTTTCTTT.

The chain employs TRBV27 and TRBJ2-3, with D tentatively TRBD2 (6 bases). V was pared by 7 bases and J by 6 bases, with 17 bases between. The CDR3 extends over 14 amino acids. The germline V gene has CDR1 MNHEY and CDR2 SMNVEV (reference sequence). In DNA form, the CDR3 reads TGTGCCAGCATCCCGCAGACTAGTCCCGATACGCAGTATTTT. It specifies CASIPQTSPDTQYF.

V and J are TRBV18 and TRBJ1-1, with 8 bases fitting TRBD1. The ends lost 1 base at V and 11 bases at J; junction bases unmatched: 18. Germline V lookup: CDR1 KGHSH, CDR2 LQKENI. The CDR3 sequence is 17 residues long. The CDR3 DNA is TGTGCCAGCTCACCACTACATATATTCAGGGGGCTTGGTGGGGCTTTCTTT. Its translation is CASSPLHIFRGLGGAFF.

The chain recombines TRBV10-2 with TRBJ2-1, with 9 nucleotides matching TRBD1. The germline gives CDR1 WSHSY, CDR2 SAAADI. The CDR3 sequence is 17 residues long. J was trimmed by 8 bases and V by 3 bases; bases with no gene match: 14. The CDR3 spells CASSDLGTGPVIDEQFF. The CDR3, as DNA: TGCGCCAGCAGTGACCTCGGGACAGGGCCGGTCATCGATGAGCAGTTCTTC.

The J gene is TRBJ1-3, the V gene TRBV19; D is ambiguous. V dropped 3 bases and J dropped 0 bases, with 9 bases sitting between them. The CDR3 spans 15 residues. CDR1 and CDR2 (germline): LNHDA, SQIVND (reference sequence). The CDR3 here is CASSIFAGSGNTIYF. The CDR3 DNA reads TGTGCCAGTAGTATTTTTGCCGGCTCTGGAAACACCATATATTTT.

The CDR3 is CASRIKSSENTEAFF. As DNA, the CDR3 is TGTGCCAGCAGAATAAAGTCTAGCGAGAACACTGAAGCTTTCTTT. This rearrangement joins TRBV2 to TRBJ1-1; D not resolved. Deletions cut 6 bases from V and 1 base from J, with 15 bases between. CDR1 is SNHLY and CDR2 is FYNNEI in the germline V gene. The CDR3 length is 15 residues.

The chain couples TRBV27 to TRBJ2-7, with TRBD1 matching over 8 bases. J lost 1 base, V lost 7 bases, and 9 bases had no gene match. Looked up from germline, CDR1 is MNHEY and CDR2 is SMNVEV (reference sequence). The CDR3 length is 15 residues. The CDR3 sequence is CASKSGQGSSYEQYF. The CDR3 region has the DNA TGTGCCAGCAAGTCTGGACAGGGTAGTTCCTACGAGCAGTACTTC.

V is TRBV5-4 and J is TRBJ2-1; 8 bases fit TRBD1. The length of the CDR3 is 15 residues. Germline V gene data show CDR1 as SGHNT and CDR2 as YYREEE (reference sequence). V shed 4 bases and J 4 bases; nucleotides not matched to a gene: 7. The CDR3 bases are TGTGCCAGCAGCCGACAGGGGTGGGGATACAATGAGCAGTTCTTC. Its translation is CASSRQGWGYNEQFF.

This sequence joins TRBV11-3 and TRBJ1-1, with TRBD1 identical over 7 bases. V lost 0 bases, J lost 4 bases, and 8 bases stayed unmatched. Germline CDR1 is SGHNT and CDR2 is YENEEA. The CDR3 runs to 16 residues. DNA for the CDR3: TGTGCCAGCAGCTTAGATTTAACAGGGGCGGGCACTGAAGCTTTCTTT. Translated, it gives CASSLDLTGAGTEAFF. Supplemented by reference TRBV11-3 and TRBJ1-1, the full variable domain reads EAGVVQSPRYKIIEKKQPVAFWCNPISGHNTLYWYLQNLGQGPELLIRYENEEAVDDSQLPKDRFSAERLKGVDSTLKIQPAELGDSAVYLCASSLDLTGAGTEAFFGQGTRLTVV.

This clone was seen a few times. The V and J genes are TRBV3-1 (or the pseudogene TRBV3-2) and TRBJ2-1; D is possibly TRBD2 (5 bases). Between the trimmed V and J ends, which lost 1 base and 7 bases, there was a span of 5 bases. The V gene's germline CDR1 is LGHDT and CDR2 YNNKEL (reference sequence). CDR3 length equals 12 residues. The CDR3 region has the DNA TGTGCCAGCAGCCAAGCGGGGAATGAGCAGTTCTTC. Protein product: CASSQAGNEQFF.

The V and J genes are TRBV5-4 and TRBJ2-1; D possibly corresponds to TRBD2 (5 bases). Germline CDR1 reads SGHNT; CDR2 reads YYREEE (reference sequence). The CDR3 runs to 15 residues. The ends were cut back, 0 bases at V and 1 base at J, with 8 bases in the middle. Here the CDR3 reads CASSLVSASYNEQFF. CDR3 DNA: TGTGCCAGCAGCTTGGTTAGCGCATCCTACAATGAGCAGTTCTTC. Drawing the rest from reference TRBV5-4 and TRBJ2-1, the complete variable domain is ETGVTQSPTHLIKTRGQQVTLRCSSQSGHNTVSWYQQALGQGPQFIFQYYREEENGRGNFPPRFSGLQFPNYSSELNVNALELDDSALYLCASSLVSASYNEQFFGPGTRLTVL.

V gene TRBV2 combines with J gene TRBJ1-3; 9 bases map to TRBD1. V shed 6 bases and J 3 bases; nucleotides not matched to a gene: 6. The CDR3 is 15 residues long. The germline V gene has CDR1 SNHLY and CDR2 FYNNEI. The CDR3 sequence is CASRGQGKGGNTIYF. CDR3 nucleotide sequence: TGTGCCAGCAGGGGACAGGGTAAAGGTGGAAACACCATATATTTT.

The rearrangement links TRBV19 to TRBJ1-2; possibly TRBD1 for D (6 bases). The V gene lost 9 bases and the J gene lost 5 bases, with 16 bases spanning the gap. The CDR3 is 13 amino acids. Germline CDR1 reads LNHDA; CDR2 reads SQIVND (reference sequence). In nucleotides, the CDR3 is TGTGCCAGCAGGGACATTAGTGGGTATGGCTACACCTTC. This gives the protein CASRDISGYGYTF.

The chain uses TRBV5-1 and TRBJ1-2; 8 nucleotides match TRBD1. CDR3 length: 13 amino acids. Trimming removed 7 bases from V and 6 bases from J; junction bases left unmatched: 8. Per the germline V gene, CDR1 is SGHRS and CDR2 is YFSETQ. CDR3 amino acids: CASSGGGRDGYTF. The CDR3 coding sequence is TGCGCCAGCTCAGGGGGCGGGAGAGATGGCTACACCTTC.

The J gene is TRBJ2-2, the V gene TRBV7-6; TRBD2 matches at 8 bases. CDR1 is SGHVS and CDR2 is FNYEAQ in the germline V gene. The CDR3 is 18 residues long. V was clipped by 0 bases and J by 4 bases; unmatched bases: 10. The CDR3 DNA reads TGTGCCAGCAGCTTAGCCCCCCCTCTAGCGGGTTTCACCGGGGAGCTGTTTTTT. This gives the protein CASSLAPPLAGFTGELFF.

The V and J genes are TRBV12-3 or TRBV12-4 and TRBJ1-5, with no clear D. V dropped 5 bases and J dropped 4 bases, with 6 bases sitting between them. The CDR3 loop spans 12 amino acids. The CDR3 loop is CASSESNQPQHF. In nucleotides, the CDR3 is TGTGCCAGCAGTGAGTCAAATCAGCCCCAGCATTTT.

The chain employs TRBV4-2 and TRBJ2-7, with 7 nucleotides matching TRBD2. CDR3 length: 15 residues. Per the germline V gene, CDR1 is LGHNA and CDR2 is YNFKEQ. V lost 0 bases to trimming and J lost 5 bases; unmatched junction nucleotides: 7. The CDR3 DNA is TGTGCCAGCAGCCAAGATAAGGCGGGAGTGGACGAGCAGTACTTC. Its protein product is CASSQDKAGVDEQYF.

This clone was recorded only once. V is TRBV2 and J is TRBJ1-1; the D gene is possibly TRBD1 (5 bases). Deletions cut 4 bases from V and 1 base from J, with 10 bases between. In germline, CDR1 is SNHLY, CDR2 FYNNEI. The CDR3 consists of 14 residues. The CDR3 DNA reads TGTGCCAGCAGTGTACGGGGGAGGAACACTGAAGCTTTCTTT. Amino acids: CASSVRGRNTEAFF.

V and J are TRBV3-1 (or the pseudogene TRBV3-2) and TRBJ2-5; 9 nucleotides align to TRBD1. CDR3 size: 15 residues. The junction had 5 bases not matched to a gene; V was cut back by 4 bases and J by 2 bases. Germline CDR1 is LGHDT and CDR2 is YNNKEL (reference sequence). The CDR3: CASSPGTGIQETQYF. Written as DNA, the CDR3 is TGTGCCAGCAGCCCCGGGACAGGGATTCAAGAGACCCAGTACTTC.

As to this clone: Its ends do not fully match the called genes, so a read error is possible. The genes are TRBV5-6 and TRBJ2-7, with 12 positions matching TRBD1. Germline V CDR1 and CDR2: SGHDT, YYEEEE. The length of the CDR3 is 15 residues. The CDR3 spells CASSSGTGGSHEQYF. The CDR3 nucleotides are TGTGCCAGCAGCAGCGGGACAGGGGGCTCCCACGAGCAGTACTTC.

The chain joins TRBV19 to TRBJ2-1; 8 nucleotides align to TRBD1. Germline CDR1 is LNHDA and CDR2 is SQIVND (reference sequence). V gave up 5 bases and J gave up 4 bases; unmatched junction bases: 7. This CDR3 spans 15 amino acids. The CDR3 DNA is TGTGCCAGTAGTGGACAGGGATCGTCATACAATGAGCAGTTCTTC. Its protein is CASSGQGSSYNEQFF. Looking up the rest from reference TRBV19 and TRBJ2-1 gives the full variable domain: DGGITQSPKYLFRKEGQNVTLSCEQNLNHDAMYWYRQDPGQGLRLIYYSQIVNDFQKGDIAEGYSVSREKKESFPLTVTSAQKNPTAFYLCASSGQGSSYNEQFFGPGTRLTVL.

The chain links TRBV27 to TRBJ2-7; 8 bases agree with TRBD2. Germline CDR1 is MNHEY and CDR2 is SMNVEV (reference sequence). The CDR3 sequence is 14 residues long. The V gene end was trimmed by 3 bases and the J gene end by 3 bases; junction bases not matched to a gene: 4. In nucleotides, the CDR3 is TGTGCCAGCAGTTTGGGACTAGGGAACTACGAGCAGTACTTC. Its translation: CASSLGLGNYEQYF.

This clone is a singleton in its sample. The CDR3 region is CASSLLGKGDTEAFF. For the CDR3, the DNA is TGCGCCAGCAGCTTGCTGGGCAAGGGGGACACTGAAGCTTTCTTT. The V call is TRBV5-1, the J call TRBJ1-1, with TRBD1 as a possible D gene (6 bases). There are 15 residues in the CDR3. Per the germline V gene, CDR1 is SGHRS and CDR2 is YFSETQ. V was trimmed by 1 base and J by 3 bases, leaving 13 bases between them.

V and J are TRBV28 and TRBJ1-2; 8 bases align to TRBD1. V gave up 4 bases and J gave up 2 bases; unmatched junction bases: 3. Germline CDR1 reads MDHEN; CDR2 reads SYDVKM. The CDR3 has 14 amino acids. CDR3 sequence: CASSYRTGNYGYTF. CDR3 DNA sequence: TGTGCCAGCAGTTACAGGACAGGGAACTATGGCTACACCTTC.

In its sample, this clone was seen once. The chain joins TRBV4-2 to TRBJ1-2, with D perhaps matching TRBD1 (5 bases). In germline, CDR1 is LGHNA, CDR2 YNFKEQ. The CDR3 is 13 amino acids. Trimming cost V 0 bases and J 8 bases, with 10 bases left between them. CDR3 in amino acids: CASSQETGYGYTF. The DNA of the CDR3 is TGTGCCAGCAGCCAAGAAACAGGTTACGGCTACACCTTC.

The chain couples TRBV2 to TRBJ2-7; 9 positions agree with TRBD2. The junction had 14 bases not matched to a gene; V was cut back by 0 bases and J by 8 bases. This CDR3 is built from 17 residues. Germline V gene lookup returns CDR1 SNHLY and CDR2 FYNNEI. The CDR3 spells CASSEALLPSGTTKQYF. CDR3 in DNA: TGTGCCAGCAGTGAAGCGCTTCTCCCTAGCGGGACTACGAAGCAGTACTTC.

The genes are TRBV6-2 or TRBV6-3 and TRBJ2-7, with 12 bases fitting TRBD2. Germline CDR1 is MNHEY and CDR2 is SVGEGT. The CDR3 is 15 residues long. V lost 5 bases to trimming and J lost 7 bases; unmatched junction nucleotides: 9. The CDR3 loop is CASSQSSGRAGEQYF. CDR3 in DNA: TGTGCCAGCAGTCAATCTAGCGGGAGGGCCGGTGAGCAGTACTTC.